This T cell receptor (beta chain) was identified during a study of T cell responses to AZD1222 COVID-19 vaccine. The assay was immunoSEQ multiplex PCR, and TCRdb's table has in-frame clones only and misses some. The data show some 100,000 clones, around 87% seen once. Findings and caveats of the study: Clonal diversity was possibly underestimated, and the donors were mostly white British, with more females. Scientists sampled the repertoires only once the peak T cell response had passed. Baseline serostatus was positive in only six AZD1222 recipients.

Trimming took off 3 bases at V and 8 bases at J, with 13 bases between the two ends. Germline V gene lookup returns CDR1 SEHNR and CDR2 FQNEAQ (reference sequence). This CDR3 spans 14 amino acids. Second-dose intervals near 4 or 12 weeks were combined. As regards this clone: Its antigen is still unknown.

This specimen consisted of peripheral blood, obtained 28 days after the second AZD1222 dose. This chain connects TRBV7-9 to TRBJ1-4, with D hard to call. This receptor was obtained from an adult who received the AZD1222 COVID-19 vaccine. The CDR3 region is CASSFRQHEEKLFF. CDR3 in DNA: TGTGCCAGCAGCTTTAGACAACATGAGGAAAAACTGTTTTTT.